Presented here are 15 T cell receptor beta chains from one specimen sequenced in a study of pediatric ulcerative colitis. Generated by immunoSEQ multiplex PCR, the TCRdb table keeps only in-frame clones and is missing some. The data show roughly 60,000 clones, around 87% seen once. The sequencing input was blood. These receptors all stem from a boy younger than 18 who was a control in a study of pediatric ulcerative colitis.

In nucleotides, the CDR3 is TGTGCCAGCAGTTACCGGACTAGCCCCCACGAGCAGTACTTC. This translates into CASSYRTSPHEQYF. The chain couples TRBV6-5 to TRBJ2-7; 8 positions match TRBD2. Germline CDR1 is MNHEY and CDR2 is SVGAGI. V gave up 2 bases and J gave up 5 bases; unmatched junction bases: 5. The CDR3 contains 14 residues.

The chain's CDR3 is CASSQRFGQGTFYEQYF. Written as DNA, the CDR3 is TGCGCCAGCAGCCAGAGATTCGGCCAGGGGACCTTCTACGAGCAGTACTTC. The gene calls are TRBV4-1 and TRBJ2-7, with a tentative D call TRBD1 (6 bases). The germline CDR1 and CDR2 sequences are MGHRA and YSYEKL. The CDR3 length is 17 residues. Trimming removed 3 bases at V and 3 bases at J, with 21 bases between.

The V call is TRBV7-9, the J call TRBJ2-3; 8 bases fit TRBD2. The V gene end was trimmed by 4 bases and the J gene end by 2 bases; junction bases not matched to a gene: 17. Germline V gives CDR1 SEHNR, CDR2 FQNEAQ (reference sequence). The CDR3 sequence is 19 residues long. The CDR3 here is CASSSTISAGESYTDTQYF. CDR3 nucleotide sequence: TGTGCCAGCAGCTCCACAATTTCAGCGGGAGAGTCCTACACAGATACGCAGTATTTT.

The chain combines TRBV6-1 with TRBJ2-2, with D hard to call. The CDR3 covers 15 residues. Germline V lookup: CDR1 MNHNS, CDR2 SASEGT. V gave up 1 base and J gave up 6 bases, with 12 bases separating them. The CDR3, as DNA: TGTGCCAGCAGTGAAGTTGGCGACGGACCCGGGGAGCTGTTTTTT. Protein product: CASSEVGDGPGELFF.

The genes are TRBV19 and TRBJ1-3; D uncertain. CDR1 LNHDA and CDR2 SQIVND come from the germline V gene (reference sequence). This CDR3 is built from 14 residues. With 7 bases removed from V and 0 bases from J, the gap between germline ends came to 10 bases. CDR3 nucleotides: TGTGCCAGTAACGGCAGATCCTCTGGAAACACCATATATTTT. This codes for CASNGRSSGNTIYF.

This chain connects TRBV18 to TRBJ2-6; D not resolved. The V end was cut by 1 base, the J end by 0 bases, with 4 bases between. CDR1 KGHSH and CDR2 LQKENI come from the germline V gene. There are 15 residues in the CDR3. The CDR3 loop is CASSPRSSGANVLTF. The CDR3 bases are TGTGCCAGCTCACCACGGAGCTCTGGGGCCAACGTCCTGACTTTC. Complete variable domain (other parts from reference TRBV18 and TRBJ2-6): NAGVMQNPRHLVRRRGQEARLRCSPMKGHSHVYWYRQLPEEGLKFMVYLQKENIIDESGMPKERFSAEFPKEGPSILRIQQVVRGDSAAYFCASSPRSSGANVLTFGAGSRLTVL.

The chain uses TRBV19 and TRBJ2-1; 10 nucleotides line up with TRBD2. This CDR3 has 15 residues. The germline gives CDR1 LNHDA, CDR2 SQIVND (reference sequence). J gave up 6 bases and V 2 bases, and 4 bases lay outside the gene matches. The CDR3 spells CASSIISGRSNEQFF. DNA of the CDR3: TGTGCCAGTAGTATAATTAGCGGGAGGAGCAATGAGCAGTTCTTC.

This clone was seen only a few times. This CDR3 is CASSMVGNEQYF. The CDR3 bases are TGTGCCAGTAGTATGGTGGGTAACGAGCAGTACTTC. The chain carries TRBV19 and TRBJ2-7; D gene uncertain. The germline V and J ends were trimmed by 3 bases and 5 bases, with 8 bases remaining between them. This CDR3 has 12 residues. Looked up from germline, CDR1 is LNHDA and CDR2 is SQIVND (reference sequence). Supplemented by reference TRBV19 and TRBJ2-7, the full variable domain reads DGGITQSPKYLFRKEGQNVTLSCEQNLNHDAMYWYRQDPGQGLRLIYYSQIVNDFQKGDIAEGYSVSREKKESFPLTVTSAQKNPTAFYLCASSMVGNEQYFGPGTRLTVT.

The chain links TRBV29-1 to TRBJ2-3; D gene unclear. CDR1 and CDR2 (germline): SQVTM, ANQGSEA. This CDR3 is 14 amino acids long. Trimming removed 3 bases from V and 0 bases from J, with 10 bases in between. CDR3 bases: TGCAGCGTTGAGGGCGGAACTAGCACAGATACGCAGTATTTT. It translates to CSVEGGTSTDTQYF.

This rearrangement joins TRBV25-1 to TRBJ1-4; a possible D gene is TRBD1 (6 bases). CDR1 is MGHDK and CDR2 is SYGVNS in the germline V gene. The CDR3 covers 13 residues. Trimming pared 6 bases from V and 8 bases from J, leaving 13 bases between. CDR3 protein: CASREQGKEKLFF. The DNA of the CDR3 is TGTGCCAGCAGAGAACAGGGCAAGGAAAAACTGTTTTTT. Using reference TRBV25-1 and TRBJ1-4 for the parts outside the CDR3, the full variable domain is EADIYQTPRYLVIGTGKKITLECSQTMGHDKMYWYQQDPGMELHLIHYSYGVNSTEKGDLSSESTVSRIRTEHFPLTLESARPSHTSQYLCASREQGKEKLFFGSGTQLSVL.

CDR3 amino acids: CASSLDSNEQFF. CDR3 bases: TGTGCCAGCAGCTTAGACTCCAATGAGCAGTTCTTC. The chain recombines TRBV7-9 with TRBJ2-1; D not resolved. V was pared by 1 base and J by 6 bases, with 4 bases between. This CDR3 region has 12 residues. The germline gives CDR1 SEHNR, CDR2 FQNEAQ (reference sequence).

This chain joins TRBV5-1 and TRBJ1-1; D remains unclear. The V end was cut by 0 bases, the J end by 8 bases, with 14 bases between. Looked up from germline, CDR1 is SGHRS and CDR2 is YFSETQ. CDR3 length: 14 residues. The DNA of the CDR3 is TGCGCCAGCAGCTTGGTTTGGGTGTTAGGAGAAGCTTTCTTT. Protein product: CASSLVWVLGEAFF. Based on the CDR3 plus reference TRBV5-1 and TRBJ1-1, the full variable domain is KAGVTQTPRYLIKTRGQQVTLSCSPISGHRSVSWYQQTPGQGLQFLFEYFSETQRNKGNFPGRFSGRQFSNSRSEMNVSTLELGDSALYLCASSLVWVLGEAFFGQGTRLTVV.

This clone was seen once. The V and J genes are TRBV18 and TRBJ1-4, with 9 bases fitting TRBD1. J lost 10 bases, V lost 3 bases, and 9 bases had no gene match. The CDR3 is made up of 15 amino acids. CDR1 and CDR2 from the germline V gene are KGHSH and LQKENI. CDR3 protein: CASSPSGTGYPKLFF. CDR3 bases: TGTGCCAGCTCACCCTCCGGGACAGGGTACCCAAAACTGTTTTTT.

This chain joins TRBV7-2 and TRBJ2-4; 9 bases map to TRBD1. This CDR3 spans 19 amino acids. V trimming: 1 base; J trimming: 0 bases; junction bases outside the gene matches: 10. From germline, CDR1 is SGHTA and CDR2 FQGNSA. The DNA for the CDR3 is TGTGCCAGCAGCTTAGTACTGGACAGGGGACCTCTAGCCAAAAACATTCAGTACTTC. It encodes CASSLVLDRGPLAKNIQYF. Based on the CDR3 plus reference TRBV7-2 and TRBJ2-4, the full variable domain is GAGVSQSPSNKVTEKGKDVELRCDPISGHTALYWYRQSLGQGLEFLIYFQGNSAPDKSGLPSDRFSAERTGGSVSTLTIQRTQQEDSAVYLCASSLVLDRGPLAKNIQYFGAGTRLSVL.

The V call is TRBV7-3, the J call TRBJ2-1; 8 bases map to TRBD1. Germline V CDR1 and CDR2: SGHTA, FQGTGA. The trim removed 0 bases at V and 6 bases at J, leaving 7 bases unmatched. This CDR3 has 16 amino acids. CDR3 protein: CASSLTEDREANEQFF. For the CDR3, the DNA is TGTGCCAGCAGCTTAACGGAGGACAGGGAAGCCAATGAGCAGTTCTTC. Looking up the rest from reference TRBV7-3 and TRBJ2-1 gives the full variable domain: GAGVSQTPSNKVTEKGKYVELRCDPISGHTALYWYRQSLGQGPEFLIYFQGTGAADDSGLPNDRFFAVRPEGSVSTLKIQRTERGDSAVYLCASSLTEDREANEQFFGPGTRLTVL.